Below, 32 T cell receptor beta chains from the same sample are listed, as sequenced in a study of shared clonotypes between healthy human individuals (dated by TCRdb to the early 2020s). Receptor libraries were prepared by the immunoSEQ multiplex PCR assay. TCRdb retrieved this table from immuneACCESS and kept in-frame rearrangements only. Not all clones are present; in checked studies, unresolved V genes account for under half, and no reason is known for the remainder. The sample has roughly 520,000 clones on record, about 96% of them singletons. The top ten clones comprise about 0.059% of the sample. The sequenced sample was naive CD4+ T cells sorted from blood. This specimen's cell subset or site label, interpreted: CD45RA+ positively selected. These receptors were obtained from a woman in her 30s in good health.

The V gene is TRBV27, the J gene TRBJ1-3, with D unresolved. The germline V gene has CDR1 MNHEY and CDR2 SMNVEV (reference sequence). The CDR3 extends over 12 amino acids. The germline V and J ends were trimmed by 6 bases and 4 bases, with 7 bases remaining between them. CDR3 residues: CASRGRGNTIYF. CDR3 DNA: TGTGCCAGCAGGGGCAGGGGAAACACCATATATTTT.

The gene calls are TRBV28 and TRBJ2-5; no clear D gene. The germline V and J ends were trimmed by 2 bases and 5 bases, with 15 bases remaining between them. The germline CDR1 and CDR2 sequences are MDHEN and SYDVKM. The CDR3 is made up of 15 amino acids. The CDR3 loop reads CASSLTAWQLETQYF. CDR3 sequence (DNA): TGTGCCAGCAGTTTAACGGCGTGGCAGTTGGAGACCCAGTACTTC.

The chain has TRBV7-2 and TRBJ2-3; D remains ambiguous. CDR1 and CDR2 from the germline V gene are SGHTA and FQGNSA. V was pared by 1 base and J by 9 bases, with 17 bases between. This CDR3 has 15 amino acids. DNA of the CDR3: TGTGCCAGCAGCTTAGGAGGATTAGGTTCTGAGACGCAGTATTTT. Translating gives CASSLGGLGSETQYF.

V gene TRBV10-2 combines with J gene TRBJ2-7; 9 bases fit TRBD1. In germline, CDR1 is WSHSY, CDR2 SAAADI. V shed 5 bases and J 4 bases; nucleotides not matched to a gene: 6. CDR3 length equals 14 residues. DNA for the CDR3: TGCGCCAGCAGTTCTGGACAGGGGCTATACGAGCAGTACTTC. Translation gives CASSSGQGLYEQYF.

The rearrangement links TRBV5-8 to TRBJ1-1; D unresolved. V dropped 9 bases and J dropped 4 bases, with 16 bases sitting between them. The length of the CDR3 is 13 residues. The germline V gene has CDR1 SGHTS and CDR2 YDEGEE. The CDR3 DNA follows: TGTGCCACCCTTCGAGGCCTTGGCACTGAAGCTTTCTTT. Translated, it gives CATLRGLGTEAFF. The full variable domain, with the rest looked up from reference TRBV5-8 and TRBJ1-1, is EAGVTQSPTHLIKTRGQQATLRCSPISGHTSVYWYQQALGLGLQFLLWYDEGEERNRGNFPPRFSGRQFPNYSSELNVNALELEDSALYLCATLRGLGTEAFFGQGTRLTVV.

The chain is built from TRBV19 and TRBJ1-2; TRBD1 aligns across 7 bases. With 5 bases clipped from V and 4 bases from J, the junction kept 10 bases outside the gene matches. This CDR3 contains 15 residues. Germline assignment: CDR1 LNHDA and CDR2 SQIVND (reference sequence). CDR3 residues: CASSPDRVPGYGYTF. DNA for the CDR3: TGTGCCAGTAGTCCAGACAGGGTCCCCGGCTATGGCTACACCTTC. Full variable domain (remainder filled in from reference TRBV19 and TRBJ1-2): DGGITQSPKYLFRKEGQNVTLSCEQNLNHDAMYWYRQDPGQGLRLIYYSQIVNDFQKGDIAEGYSVSREKKESFPLTVTSAQKNPTAFYLCASSPDRVPGYGYTFGSGTRLTVV.

The J gene is TRBJ1-5, the V gene TRBV28, with D possibly matching TRBD1 (6 bases). The V end was cut by 3 bases, the J end by 8 bases, with 11 bases between. The CDR3 length is 13 residues. Germline V lookup: CDR1 MDHEN, CDR2 SYDVKM. This CDR3 is CASSFGQREPQHF. For the CDR3, the DNA is TGTGCCAGCAGTTTCGGACAGCGGGAGCCCCAGCATTTT.

CDR3 in DNA: TGCGCCAGCAGCACCCAGCGGGTTGGTAATCAGCCCCAGCATTTT. Protein product: CASSTQRVGNQPQHF. The chain couples TRBV4-1 to TRBJ1-5; D is unclear. CDR1 is MGHRA, CDR2 YSYEKL, per germline. The CDR3 extends over 15 amino acids. With 5 bases removed from V and 4 bases from J, the gap between germline ends came to 15 bases.

V and J are TRBV7-2 and TRBJ1-5, with 8 bases matching TRBD1. With V trimmed by 5 bases and J by 4 bases, 7 bases remained unmatched. CDR1 and CDR2 from the germline V gene are SGHTA and FQGNSA. The CDR3 is 15 residues long. CDR3 DNA: TGTGCCAGCAGCGCAAGACAGGGGCCGAATCAGCCCCAGCATTTT. It yields the protein CASSARQGPNQPQHF.

This chain joins TRBV28 and TRBJ1-5, with a tentative D call TRBD1 (6 bases). The germline gives CDR1 MDHEN, CDR2 SYDVKM. V lost 5 bases and J 6 bases, leaving 11 bases between the germline ends. The CDR3 runs to 13 residues. The CDR3 sequence is CASSTGAAQPQHF. The CDR3 DNA is TGTGCCAGCAGTACGGGGGCAGCTCAGCCCCAGCATTTT. Together with reference TRBV28 and TRBJ1-5, the CDR3 gives the full variable domain: DVKVTQSSRYLVKRTGEKVFLECVQDMDHENMFWYRQDPGLGLRLIYFSYDVKMKEKGDIPEGYSVSREKKERFSLILESASTNQTSMYLCASSTGAAQPQHFGDGTRLSIL.

The chain couples TRBV9 to TRBJ2-7; 8 bases are shared with TRBD2. J gave up 0 bases and V 0 bases, and 2 bases lay outside the gene matches. This CDR3 is built from 15 residues. Looked up from germline, CDR1 is SGDLS and CDR2 is YYNGEE. DNA for the CDR3: TGTGCCAGCAGCGTAGATGGGACTAGCTCCTACGAGCAGTACTTC. Protein sequence: CASSVDGTSSYEQYF. The full variable domain, in which reference TRBV9 and TRBJ2-7 provide the parts outside the CDR3, is DSGVTQTPKHLITATGQRVTLRCSPRSGDLSVYWYQQSLDQGLQFLIQYYNGEERAKGNILERFSAQQFPDLHSELNLSSLELGDSALYFCASSVDGTSSYEQYFGPGTRLTVT.

This chain connects TRBV6-5 to TRBJ2-3; 8 bases are a match to TRBD2. The CDR3 is 16 residues long. V shed 0 bases, J shed 3 bases, and the junction held 5 bases outside the gene matches. Germline CDR1 and CDR2: MNHEY and SVGAGI. The CDR3 sequence is CASSYSWTSTTDTQYF. DNA of the CDR3: TGTGCCAGCAGTTACTCCTGGACTAGCACTACAGATACGCAGTATTTT.

The chain has TRBV9 and TRBJ2-5, with D perhaps matching TRBD2 (6 bases). The last part of the DNA fits TRBJ2-7 better; the J call may be wrong. The CDR3 loop spans 15 amino acids. Germline loops: CDR1 SGDLS, CDR2 YYNGEE. The CDR3 spells CASSPRASETYEQYF. In nucleotides, the CDR3 is TGTGCCAGCAGCCCTCGGGCTAGCGAGACCTACGAGCAGTACTTC.

The rearrangement uses TRBV27 and TRBJ2-3; the D gene is possibly TRBD2 (5 bases). Trimming took 6 bases from V and 4 from J, leaving 14 bases between them. CDR3 length equals 14 residues. Germline CDR1 MNHEY, CDR2 SMNVEV (reference sequence). The CDR3 spells CASSPKVGADTQYF. In nucleotides, the CDR3 is TGTGCCAGCAGCCCCAAAGTGGGAGCAGATACGCAGTATTTT.

The V gene is TRBV28, the J gene TRBJ2-3, with 9 bases identical to TRBD2. Trimming cost V 11 bases and J 6 bases; bases outside gene matches: 18. This CDR3 comprises 16 residues. The germline V gene has CDR1 MDHEN and CDR2 SYDVKM. The CDR3 bases are TGTGCCTCCAAAGGTAGCGGGAGTTTTACCCCCGATACGCAGTATTTT. As protein: CASKGSGSFTPDTQYF.

This chain uses TRBV27 with TRBJ1-1; perhaps TRBD1 as D (6 bases). The CDR3 contains 12 residues. CDR1 is MNHEY and CDR2 is SMNVEV in the germline V gene (reference sequence). V was clipped by 7 bases and J by 11 bases, with 17 bases between them. The CDR3 DNA reads as TGTGCCAGCACCCCCAATCGCGGGGGCGCTTTCTTT. This gives the protein CASTPNRGGAFF.

The rearrangement uses TRBV5-6 and TRBJ1-4, with D perhaps matching TRBD1 (5 bases). The ends were cut back, 0 bases at V and 8 bases at J, with 20 bases in the middle. Looked up from germline, CDR1 is SGHDT and CDR2 is YYEEEE. The CDR3 has 17 amino acids. The CDR3 DNA sequence: TGTGCCAGCAGCTTGGCCCTCCGTTTCGGGACGGAAGAAAAACTGTTTTTT. Its protein is CASSLALRFGTEEKLFF. Full variable domain (remainder filled in from reference TRBV5-6 and TRBJ1-4): DAGVTQSPTHLIKTRGQQVTLRCSPKSGHDTVSWYQQALGQGPQFIFQYYEEEERQRGNFPDRFSGHQFPNYSSELNVNALLLGDSALYLCASSLALRFGTEEKLFFGSGTQLSVL.

The chain recombines TRBV28 with TRBJ1-4; 8 bases fit TRBD1. The junction had 6 bases not matched to a gene; V was cut back by 7 bases and J by 8 bases. This CDR3 is built from 13 residues. Germline V gives CDR1 MDHEN, CDR2 SYDVKM. The CDR3: CASNGQGDEKLFF. The CDR3 region has the DNA TGTGCCAGCAACGGACAGGGAGACGAAAAACTGTTTTTT. Using reference TRBV28 and TRBJ1-4 for the parts outside the CDR3, the full variable domain is DVKVTQSSRYLVKRTGEKVFLECVQDMDHENMFWYRQDPGLGLRLIYFSYDVKMKEKGDIPEGYSVSREKKERFSLILESASTNQTSMYLCASNGQGDEKLFFGSGTQLSVL.

The chain is built from TRBV5-4 and TRBJ2-7, with TRBD2 as a possible D gene (6 bases). V was pared by 3 bases and J by 3 bases, with 13 bases between. Per the germline V gene, CDR1 is SGHNT and CDR2 is YYREEE (reference sequence). The CDR3 sequence is 14 residues long. The DNA for the CDR3 is TGTGCCAGCAGCTATGCGGGATCGGACTACGAGCAGTACTTC. It translates to CASSYAGSDYEQYF.

Remarks on this clone: This same CDR3 is encoded by further DNA sequences in the sample. The V call is TRBV9, the J call TRBJ1-2; possible D gene TRBD1, 5 bases. CDR1 and CDR2 from the germline V gene are SGDLS and YYNGEE. V lost 5 bases, J lost 3 bases, and 8 bases lay in between. This CDR3 contains 12 residues. The CDR3 bases are TGTGCCAGCAGAACAGGTTACTATGGCTACACCTTC. Translation gives CASRTGYYGYTF.

The chain couples TRBV28 to TRBJ1-5, with D possibly TRBD1 on 6 matching bases. The germline V gene encodes CDR1 MDHEN and CDR2 SYDVKM. Trimming removed 7 bases at V and 1 base at J, with 14 bases between. The CDR3 covers 15 residues. CDR3 sequence: CASTSTGRSNQPQHF. CDR3 bases: TGTGCCAGCACCTCTACAGGGAGAAGCAATCAGCCCCAGCATTTT.

The CDR3 sequence: CASSIGGRKDEQYF. DNA for the CDR3: TGTGCCAGTAGTATCGGGGGGAGAAAAGACGAGCAGTACTTC. The rearrangement uses TRBV19 and TRBJ2-7; 7 bases align to TRBD2. This CDR3 has 14 residues. Per the germline V gene, CDR1 is LNHDA and CDR2 is SQIVND (reference sequence). V lost 3 bases, J lost 5 bases, and 7 bases stayed unmatched.

This clone has only one observation. The chain uses TRBV30 and TRBJ1-3; no definite D call. This CDR3 contains 13 residues. With 1 base removed from V and 4 bases from J, the gap between germline ends came to 8 bases. The germline CDR1 and CDR2 sequences are GTSNPN and SVGIG (reference sequence). CDR3 sequence reads: CAWSAGSGNTIYF. The CDR3 nucleotides read TGTGCCTGGAGTGCTGGGTCCGGAAACACCATATATTTT.

V gene TRBV19 combines with J gene TRBJ2-5; 8 bases fit TRBD1. Germline CDR1 and CDR2: LNHDA and SQIVND (reference sequence). V shed 5 bases and J 5 bases; nucleotides not matched to a gene: 7. There are 14 residues in the CDR3. DNA of the CDR3: TGTGCCAGTAGTGCCGGGACAGGCGTGGAGACCCAGTACTTC. This codes for CASSAGTGVETQYF.

CDR3 sequence: CASSYSGTGQSSAFF. In DNA, the CDR3 is TGTGCCAGCAGTTATTCCGGGACAGGTCAATCATCAGCTTTCTTT. J is TRBJ1-1 and V is TRBV6-5; 8 bases are a match to TRBD1. V shed 3 bases and J 10 bases; nucleotides not matched to a gene: 13. This CDR3 region has 15 residues. In germline, CDR1 is MNHEY, CDR2 SVGAGI.

The chain employs TRBV28 and TRBJ1-1, with D uncertain. The length of the CDR3 is 13 residues. V was shortened by 3 bases and J by 8 bases, with 13 bases between the two germline ends. CDR1 MDHEN and CDR2 SYDVKM come from the germline V gene. Written as DNA, the CDR3 is TGTGCCAGCAGTTTGAAGAAGTACGAAGAAGCTTTCTTT. Protein sequence: CASSLKKYEEAFF. Looking up the rest from reference TRBV28 and TRBJ1-1 gives the full variable domain: DVKVTQSSRYLVKRTGEKVFLECVQDMDHENMFWYRQDPGLGLRLIYFSYDVKMKEKGDIPEGYSVSREKKERFSLILESASTNQTSMYLCASSLKKYEEAFFGQGTRLTVV.

The chain uses TRBV5-6 and TRBJ2-2; D may be TRBD2 (5 bases). The CDR3 has 16 amino acids. V lost 4 bases to trimming and J lost 0 bases, with 13 bases between them. Germline CDR1 is SGHDT and CDR2 is YYEEEE. CDR3 sequence (DNA): TGTGCCAGCAGCCCCGTTGGAGGCGCGAACACCGGGGAGCTGTTTTTT. It is translated as CASSPVGGANTGELFF.

The chain carries TRBV2 and TRBJ2-7; D is possibly TRBD2 (5 bases). Trimming pared 2 bases from V and 2 bases from J, leaving 10 bases between. Germline V gene data show CDR1 as SNHLY and CDR2 as FYNNEI. The CDR3 consists of 14 residues. Here the CDR3 DNA reads TGTGCCAGCAGTGAATGGCGGGCCCCCTACGAGCAGTACTTC. Its protein product is CASSEWRAPYEQYF.

The chain employs TRBV7-9 and TRBJ1-5; TRBD1 agrees at 9 bases. CDR3 length: 17 amino acids. Germline V gene lookup returns CDR1 SEHNR and CDR2 FQNEAQ (reference sequence). J gave up 3 bases and V 1 base, and 7 bases lay outside the gene matches. CDR3 amino acids: CASSLVMGQGYNQPQHF. The CDR3 region has the DNA TGTGCCAGCAGCTTAGTGATGGGACAGGGCTACAATCAGCCCCAGCATTTT.

V and J are TRBV29-1 and TRBJ2-7, with D perhaps TRBD2 (5 bases). Trimming removed 4 bases at V and 3 bases at J, with 25 bases between. Per the germline V gene, CDR1 is SQVTM and CDR2 is ANQGSEA. The length of the CDR3 is 17 residues. The CDR3 spells CSVGLNPVRGHRYEQYF. The CDR3 DNA is TGCAGCGTTGGCTTAAATCCCGTTCGCGGGCACCGCTACGAGCAGTACTTC.

This chain uses TRBV4-1 with TRBJ2-3, with 8 bases that match TRBD2. V lost 2 bases, J lost 4 bases, and 8 bases stayed unmatched. The CDR3 consists of 16 residues. The germline V gene encodes CDR1 MGHRA and CDR2 YSYEKL. The CDR3 coding sequence is TGCGCCAGCAGCCAACTTAGGGCGGGAGGTGCAGATACGCAGTATTTT. Protein product: CASSQLRAGGADTQYF.

The gene calls are TRBV5-6 and TRBJ2-5; 8 nucleotides line up with TRBD1. The CDR3 has 14 residues. The V segment lost 1 base and the J segment 5 bases; nucleotides outside the gene matches: 4. CDR1 is SGHDT, CDR2 YYEEEE, per germline. CDR3 DNA sequence: TGTGCCAGCAGCTTGCAGGGGGCTGGGGAGACCCAGTACTTC. Its translation is CASSLQGAGETQYF.